One sample yielded the 15 T cell receptor beta chains listed below, sequenced in a study of molecular identifiers for immune sequencing clone quantification. TCRdb re-called the PCR reads with MiXCR, one entry per CDR3 protein. Among approximately 100,000 distinct CDR3 sequences listed, 36% were seen once. The sequencing sample was made of naive CD8+ T cells from blood, with Jurkat cell RNA spiked in. Subset reported: FACS-sorted CD8+CD4-CCR7+CD45RA+ naive T cells. The receptors here all came from a human donor in good health. Some libraries in this study had Jurkat cell RNA spiked in.

In its sample, this clonotype was seen a few times. V and J are TRBV13 and TRBJ2-1; D gene uncertain. There are 13 residues in the CDR3. The germline CDR1 and CDR2 sequences are PRHDT and FYEKMQ (reference sequence). The V and J ends lost 4 bases and 3 bases respectively, with 7 bases between them. The chain's CDR3 is CASSSDRYNEQFF. CDR3 coding DNA: TGTGCCAGCAGCTCGGACCGCTACAATGAGCAGTTCTTC. Drawing the rest from reference TRBV13 and TRBJ2-1, the complete variable domain is AAGVIQSPRHLIKEKRETATLKCYPIPRHDTVYWYQQGPGQDPQFLISFYEKMQSDKGSIPDRFSAQQFSDYHSELNMSSLELGDSALYFCASSSDRYNEQFFGPGTRLTVL.

This clonotype has only a few counts. The chain uses TRBV19 and TRBJ2-3; no definite D call. CDR3 size: 13 residues. The V end was cut by 3 bases, the J end by 2 bases, with 6 bases between. The germline V gene has CDR1 LNHDA and CDR2 SQIVND (reference sequence). In nucleotides, the CDR3 is TGTGCCAGTAGTATCGTGTTCACAGATACGCAGTATTTT. This sequence encodes CASSIVFTDTQYF.

On this clonotype: The germline gene is not matched at one end of the junction; a read error may be the cause. V gene TRBV3-1 combines with J gene TRBJ2-1; 8 bases agree with TRBD2. Germline values: CDR1 LGHDT, CDR2 YNNKEL (reference sequence). The length of the CDR3 is 16 residues. The CDR3 reads CASSQVSGSPYNEQFF. CDR3 in DNA: TGTGCTAGCAGCCAAGTCAGCGGGAGCCCCTACAATGAGCAGTTCTTC.

This clonotype has just a few counts. The rearrangement links TRBV4-3 to TRBJ1-6; D remains unclear. The germline V and J ends were trimmed by 0 bases and 0 bases, with 9 bases remaining between them. CDR3 length: 17 amino acids. Germline V gene lookup returns CDR1 LGHNA and CDR2 YSLEER. DNA of the CDR3: TGCGCCAGCAGCCAAGATCCCGGGTACTCCTATAATTCACCCCTCCACTTT. Protein sequence: CASSQDPGYSYNSPLHF.

This clonotype was seen at least ten times. V and J are TRBV28 and TRBJ2-7; TRBD1 matches at 9 bases. Germline V gives CDR1 MDHEN, CDR2 SYDVKM. Trimming cost V 6 bases and J 6 bases; bases outside gene matches: 9. The CDR3 is 14 residues long. The CDR3 loop is CASSQTGGIGEQYF. CDR3 DNA sequence: TGTGCCAGCAGCCAGACAGGGGGTATCGGCGAGCAGTACTTC.

This chain connects TRBV2 to TRBJ2-7; 11 positions agree with TRBD2. The closer fit of TRBJ2-1 to the DNA end suggests the J call may be wrong. Germline CDR1 reads SNHLY; CDR2 reads FYNNEI. There are 13 residues in the CDR3. CDR3 sequence: CASRSLAGGEQFF. The CDR3, as DNA: TGTGCCAGCAGATCTCTAGCGGGGGGCGAGCAGTTCTTC.

This clonotype showed up just a few times. The chain links TRBV12-3 or TRBV12-4 to TRBJ1-5; D gene unclear. V gave up 7 bases and J gave up 1 base, with 8 bases separating them. This CDR3 region has 13 residues. CDR3 sequence: CASNTGSNQPQHF. The CDR3 DNA follows: TGTGCCAGCAATACCGGGAGCAATCAGCCCCAGCATTTT.

About this clonotype itself: This could be a read error, since a much larger clone is one nucleotide away. J is TRBJ2-2 and V is TRBV20-1, with 12 bases fitting TRBD2. Per the germline V gene, CDR1 is DFQATT and CDR2 is SNEGSKA (reference sequence). CDR3 length: 16 residues. DNA for the CDR3: TGCGGTGCTAGACTCACTAGCGGGAGGCACACCGGGGAGCTGTTTTTT. Amino acid sequence: CGARLTSGRHTGELFF.

This clonotype was counted many times. This chain joins TRBV6-5 and TRBJ2-3, with 7 nucleotides matching TRBD1. The germline V gene encodes CDR1 MNHEY and CDR2 SVGAGI. Trimming took 2 bases from V and 4 from J; bases not matched to a gene: 6. The CDR3 consists of 15 residues. The DNA of the CDR3 is TGTGCCAGCAGTTACACTAGGGGGCCGGCAGATACGCAGTATTTT. Residues: CASSYTRGPADTQYF.

The table lists this clonotype with a count of one. The V call is TRBV7-8, the J call TRBJ2-7; 11 bases fit TRBD1. Trimming at V came to 5 bases and at J to 3 bases, leaving 6 bases not matched to a gene. CDR1 SGHVS and CDR2 FQNEAQ come from the germline V gene. The CDR3 is 15 amino acids. The chain's CDR3 is CASSPTGTGGYEQYF. The CDR3, as DNA: TGTGCCAGCAGCCCTACCGGGACAGGGGGCTACGAGCAGTACTTC. The variable domain in full, with the rest retrieved from reference TRBV7-8 and TRBJ2-7, is GAGVSQSPRYKVAKRGQDVALRCDPISGHVSLFWYQQALGQGPEFLTYFQNEAQLDKSGLPSDRFFAERPEGSVSTLKIQRTQQEDSAVYLCASSPTGTGGYEQYFGPGTRLTVT.

Regarding this clonotype: At one of its ends the junction is not consistent with the germline gene, which may arise from a read error. The chain combines TRBV2 with TRBJ2-6, with TRBD1 matching over 9 bases. Germline values: CDR1 SNHLY, CDR2 FYNNEI. The CDR3 covers 18 residues. CDR3 sequence: CARYTTGTGPGGANVQTF. In DNA form, the CDR3 reads TGTGCCAGATACACCACCGGGACAGGGCCTGGGGGGGCCAACGTCCAGACTTTC.

With regard to this clonotype: A single base separates this from a much larger clone, so it may be a read error. The conserved phenylalanine or tryptophan normally closing the CDR3 is absent here, so this likely arose from a read error. It is unclear where the CDR3 begins or ends on the DNA, so no DNA is shown, and the CDR3 is as TCRdb lists it. The rearrangement links TRBV6-2 or TRBV6-3 to TRBJ2-1; the D call TRBD1 from the table was never checked on the DNA. Germline values: CDR1 MNHEY, CDR2 SVGEGT. The CDR3 region is 11 residues in length, termini included. The CDR3: CASRNGSPWFS.

This sequence joins TRBV4-3 and TRBJ2-1; D is unresolved. Trimming removed 0 bases at V and 7 bases at J, with 10 bases between. The CDR3 is 14 residues long. Looked up from germline, CDR1 is LGHNA and CDR2 is YSLEER. The CDR3: CASSQDGRENEQFF. The CDR3, as DNA: TGCGCCAGCAGCCAAGACGGGCGAGAAAATGAGCAGTTCTTC.

This clonotype was seen a handful of times. The J gene is TRBJ2-7, the V gene TRBV21-1. TRBV21-1 represents a pseudogene. This CDR3 contains 12 residues. CDR3 sequence (DNA): TGTGCCAGCAGCAAACAGGTCCACGAGCAGTACTTC. As protein: CASSKQVHEQYF.

This clonotype is a singleton in its sample. This sequence joins TRBV4-3 and TRBJ2-1; D is unresolved. CDR1 is LGHNA and CDR2 is YSLEER in the germline V gene. CDR3 length: 13 amino acids. Trimming cost V 0 bases and J 8 bases, with 8 bases left between them. The CDR3 is CASSQDFTHEQFF. DNA of the CDR3: TGCGCCAGCAGCCAAGACTTTACCCATGAGCAGTTCTTC.